This record concerns one T cell receptor (beta chain) sequence. Its antigen is not identified. The data are from a study of shared clonotypes between healthy human individuals. Positive CCR7 selection of CD45RO-negative cells yielded the naive CD8 cells, and terminally differentiated effector memory CD45RA+ cells were excluded. General observations from the study: Non-shared clonotypes showed lower generation probabilities than clonotypes common to all four donors. The sharing of roughly 5% of naive CD4 clonotypes was seen across a handful of donors.

Deep level was the assay's run setting. Genomic DNA of each subset was evenly split across several immunoSEQ plates. The method was immunoSEQ multiplex PCR; TCRdb's version includes in-frame clones alone and lacks a portion of them. This table has roughly 2.1 million clones, about 92% appearing once. This CDR3 has 14 amino acids. Germline V gene lookup returns CDR1 SGDLS and CDR2 YYNGEE. V lost 4 bases, J lost 2 bases, and 11 bases lay in between. This chain links TRBV9 with TRBJ2-3; a possible D gene is TRBD2 (5 bases). Sequencing input: naive CD8+ T cells from PBMCs. The sequence came from a man aged 18 to 29 in good health. Some clones in this sample may be carry-over from other donors' samples. As DNA, the CDR3 is TGTGCCAGCAGCCGGGCGGGTGACACAGATACGCAGTATTTT. This encodes CASSRAGDTDTQYF.